The 7 T cell receptor beta chains presented below share a single source sample, sequenced in a study of cytomegalovirus exposure and HLA in healthy donors. 60 Vbeta and 13 Jbeta primers were used in PCR. Only in-frame clones appear in the TCRdb table, and some are missing; sequencing was by immunoSEQ multiplex PCR. Of 150,000 to 200,000 clones in the sample, 85% are singletons; the top ten hold 1%. The sequenced sample consisted of PBMCs. The source is a boy aged 2 to 10 in good health and CMV-seronegative.

V gene TRBV5-6 combines with J gene TRBJ2-7; 14 bases agree with TRBD2. J gave up 4 bases and V 4 bases, and 1 base lay outside the gene matches. In germline, CDR1 is SGHDT, CDR2 YYEEEE. The CDR3 totals 14 residues. CDR3 loop: CASSGTSGGYEQYV. In DNA, the CDR3 is TGTGCCAGCAGCGGGACTAGCGGGGGTTACGAGCAGTACGTC.

The chain uses TRBV5-4 and TRBJ2-5; D may be TRBD2 (6 bases). Trimming pared 4 bases from V and 4 bases from J, leaving 14 bases between. Germline CDR1 is SGHNT and CDR2 is YYREEE (reference sequence). The CDR3 is 14 amino acids. CDR3 nucleotides: TGTGCCAGCAGCGCGGGACGGGGTATAGAGACCCAGTACTTC. Protein product: CASSAGRGIETQYF.

The sample holds a few counts of this clone. In DNA form, the CDR3 reads TGCGCCAGCAGCTTGGCACAGGGAGTAGATGGCTACACCTTC. Amino acid sequence: CASSLAQGVDGYTF. The chain is built from TRBV5-1 and TRBJ1-2; a possible D gene is TRBD1 (6 bases). The CDR3 consists of 14 residues. The V and J ends lost 0 bases and 6 bases respectively, with 12 bases between them. In germline, CDR1 is SGHRS, CDR2 YFSETQ.

The J gene is TRBJ2-7, the V gene TRBV30; 7 bases map to TRBD1. The length of the CDR3 is 11 residues. The V and J ends lost 7 bases and 3 bases, in that order; junction bases with no gene match: 3. In germline, CDR1 is GTSNPN, CDR2 SVGIG (reference sequence). CDR3 DNA sequence: TGTGCCTCTTCAGGGGGCTACGAGCAGTACTTC. Translating it yields CASSGGYEQYF. Full variable domain (rest looked up from reference TRBV30 and TRBJ2-7): SQTIHQWPATLVQPVGSPLSLECTVEGTSNPNLYWYRQAAGRGLQLLFYSVGIGQISSEVPQNLSASRPQDRQFILSSKKLLLSDSGFYLCASSGGYEQYFGPGTRLTVT.

This chain joins TRBV19 and TRBJ2-1; 7 nucleotides line up with TRBD1. Germline assignment: CDR1 LNHDA and CDR2 SQIVND (reference sequence). The trim removed 5 bases at V and 0 bases at J, leaving 10 bases unmatched. This CDR3 comprises 17 residues. The CDR3 DNA follows: TGTGCCAGTAGTGCCAACAGGGGCCTAAGCTCCTACAATGAGCAGTTCTTC. It encodes CASSANRGLSSYNEQFF.

V gene TRBV19 combines with J gene TRBJ1-5; D not certain. Germline values: CDR1 LNHDA, CDR2 SQIVND (reference sequence). This CDR3 comprises 15 residues. The germline V and J ends were trimmed by 3 bases and 1 base, with 10 bases remaining between them. CDR3 nucleotide sequence: TGTGCCAGTAGTATCCCGGGTGGAAGCAATCAGCCCCAGCATTTT. As protein: CASSIPGGSNQPQHF.

J is TRBJ2-1 and V is TRBV4-1, with 7 nucleotides matching TRBD2. V dropped 0 bases and J dropped 10; count of bases not matched to a gene: 18. Germline CDR1 is MGHRA and CDR2 is YSYEKL. There are 18 residues in the CDR3. CDR3 coding DNA: TGCGCCAGCAGCCAAGACCGCAACGCGGGAGTCCCCAGATTCGAGCAGTTCTTC. Amino acids: CASSQDRNAGVPRFEQFF.